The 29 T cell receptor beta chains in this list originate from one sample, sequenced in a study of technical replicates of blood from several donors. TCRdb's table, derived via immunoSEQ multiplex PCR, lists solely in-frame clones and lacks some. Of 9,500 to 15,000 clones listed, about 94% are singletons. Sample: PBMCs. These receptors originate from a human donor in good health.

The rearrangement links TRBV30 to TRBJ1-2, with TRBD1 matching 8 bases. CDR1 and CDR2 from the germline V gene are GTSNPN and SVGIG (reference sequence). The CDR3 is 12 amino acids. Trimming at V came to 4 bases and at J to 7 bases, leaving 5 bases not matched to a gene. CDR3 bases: TGTGCCTGGACCCAGGGGGCGGGTGGCTACACCTTC. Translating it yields CAWTQGAGGYTF.

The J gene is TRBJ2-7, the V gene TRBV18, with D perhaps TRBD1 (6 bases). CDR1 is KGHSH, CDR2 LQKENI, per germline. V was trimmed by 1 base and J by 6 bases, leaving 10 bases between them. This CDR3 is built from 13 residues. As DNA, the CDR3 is TGTGCCAGCTCACCACGTTCAGGGGCCGAGCAGTACTTC. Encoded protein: CASSPRSGAEQYF. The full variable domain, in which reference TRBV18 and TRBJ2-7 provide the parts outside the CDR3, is NAGVMQNPRHLVRRRGQEARLRCSPMKGHSHVYWYRQLPEEGLKFMVYLQKENIIDESGMPKERFSAEFPKEGPSILRIQQVVRGDSAAYFCASSPRSGAEQYFGPGTRLTVT.

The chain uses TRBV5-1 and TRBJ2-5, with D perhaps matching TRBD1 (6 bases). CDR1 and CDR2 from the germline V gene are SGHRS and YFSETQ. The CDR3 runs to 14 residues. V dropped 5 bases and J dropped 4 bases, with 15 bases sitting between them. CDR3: CASRETTGTETQYF. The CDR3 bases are TGCGCCAGCAGGGAGACGACAGGAACAGAGACCCAGTACTTC.

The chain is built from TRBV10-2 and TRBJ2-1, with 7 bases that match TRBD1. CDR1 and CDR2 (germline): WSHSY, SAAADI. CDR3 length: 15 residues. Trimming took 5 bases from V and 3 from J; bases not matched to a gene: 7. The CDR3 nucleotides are TGCGCCAGCAGTTATGGACAGGCCCGCTACAATGAGCAGTTCTTC. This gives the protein CASSYGQARYNEQFF.

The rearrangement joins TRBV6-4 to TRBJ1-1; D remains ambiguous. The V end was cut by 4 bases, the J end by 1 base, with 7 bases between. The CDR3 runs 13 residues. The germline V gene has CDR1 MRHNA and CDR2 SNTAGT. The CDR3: CASSAQKNTEAFF. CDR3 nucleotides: TGTGCCAGCAGTGCACAGAAGAACACTGAAGCTTTCTTT.

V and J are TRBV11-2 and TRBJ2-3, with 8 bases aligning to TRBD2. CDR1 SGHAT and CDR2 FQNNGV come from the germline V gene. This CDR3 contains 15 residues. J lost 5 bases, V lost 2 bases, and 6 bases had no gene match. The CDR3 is CASSLSGSEGDTQYF. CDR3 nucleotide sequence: TGTGCCAGCAGCTTAAGCGGGAGTGAGGGAGATACGCAGTATTTT.

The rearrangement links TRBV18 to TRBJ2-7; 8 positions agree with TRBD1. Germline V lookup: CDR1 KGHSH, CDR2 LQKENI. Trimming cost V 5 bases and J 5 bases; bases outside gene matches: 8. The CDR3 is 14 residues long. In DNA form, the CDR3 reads TGTGCCAGCTCATTCGGACAGGGTGTCGACGAGCAGTACTTC. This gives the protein CASSFGQGVDEQYF.

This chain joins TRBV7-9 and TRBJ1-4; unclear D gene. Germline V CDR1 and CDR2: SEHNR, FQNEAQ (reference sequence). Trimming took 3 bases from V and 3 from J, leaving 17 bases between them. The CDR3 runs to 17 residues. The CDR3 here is CASSLWPRGPSNEKLFF. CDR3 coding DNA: TGTGCCAGCAGCTTGTGGCCCAGAGGTCCGTCTAATGAAAAACTGTTTTTT.

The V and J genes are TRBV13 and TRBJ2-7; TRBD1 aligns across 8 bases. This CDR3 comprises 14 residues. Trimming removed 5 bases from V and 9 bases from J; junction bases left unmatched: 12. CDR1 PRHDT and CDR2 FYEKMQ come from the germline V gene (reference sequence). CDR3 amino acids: CASSEDRATTGQYF. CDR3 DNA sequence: TGTGCCAGCAGCGAGGACAGGGCGACTACTGGGCAGTACTTC.

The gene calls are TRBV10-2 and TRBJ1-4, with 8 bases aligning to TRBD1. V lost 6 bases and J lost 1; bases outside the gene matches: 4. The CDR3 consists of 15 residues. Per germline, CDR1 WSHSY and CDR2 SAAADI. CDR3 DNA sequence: TGCGCCAGCAGAAGCGGACAGGGAACTAATGAAAAACTGTTTTTT. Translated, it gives CASRSGQGTNEKLFF.

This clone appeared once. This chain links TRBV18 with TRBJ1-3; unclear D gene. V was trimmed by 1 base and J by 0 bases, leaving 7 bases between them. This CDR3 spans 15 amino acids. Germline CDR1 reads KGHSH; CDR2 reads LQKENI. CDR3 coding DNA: TGTGCCAGCTCACCACGTCGAGCCTCTGGAAACACCATATATTTT. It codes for CASSPRRASGNTIYF.

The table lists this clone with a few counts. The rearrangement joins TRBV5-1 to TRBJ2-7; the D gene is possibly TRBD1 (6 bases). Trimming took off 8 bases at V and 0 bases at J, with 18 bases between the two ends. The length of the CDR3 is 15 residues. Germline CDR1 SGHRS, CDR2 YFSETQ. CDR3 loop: CASKRTAGTSYEQYF. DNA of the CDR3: TGCGCCAGTAAACGGACAGCCGGTACCTCCTACGAGCAGTACTTC.

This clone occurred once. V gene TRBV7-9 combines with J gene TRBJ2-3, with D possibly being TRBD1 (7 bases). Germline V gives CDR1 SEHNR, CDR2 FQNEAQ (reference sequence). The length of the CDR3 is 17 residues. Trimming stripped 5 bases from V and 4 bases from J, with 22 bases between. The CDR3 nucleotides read TGTGCCAGCAGCCCCTCAGGGGGGCGGGGTCGGGCAGATACGCAGTATTTT. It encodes CASSPSGGRGRADTQYF.

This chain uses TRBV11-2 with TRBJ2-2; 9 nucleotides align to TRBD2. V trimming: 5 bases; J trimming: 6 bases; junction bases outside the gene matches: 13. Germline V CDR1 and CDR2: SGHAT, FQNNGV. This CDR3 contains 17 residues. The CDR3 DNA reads TGTGCCAGCAGCCACCCCCGAGGTAGCGGGAGTTCCGGGGAGCTGTTTTTT. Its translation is CASSHPRGSGSSGELFF.

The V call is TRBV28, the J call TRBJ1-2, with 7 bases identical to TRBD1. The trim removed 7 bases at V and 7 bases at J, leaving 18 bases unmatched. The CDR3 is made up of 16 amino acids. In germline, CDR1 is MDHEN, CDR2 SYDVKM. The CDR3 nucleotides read TGTGCCAGCATAAAGGGATCGGGACAGCCGCCAGGTGGCTACACCTTC. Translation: CASIKGSGQPPGGYTF.

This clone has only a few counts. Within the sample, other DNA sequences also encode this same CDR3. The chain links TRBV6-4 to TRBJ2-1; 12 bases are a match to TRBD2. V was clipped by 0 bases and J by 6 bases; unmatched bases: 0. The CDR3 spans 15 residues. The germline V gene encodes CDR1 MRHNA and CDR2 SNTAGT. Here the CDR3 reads CASSDSTSGSNEQFF. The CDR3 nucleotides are TGTGCCAGCAGTGACTCGACTAGCGGGAGCAATGAGCAGTTCTTC.

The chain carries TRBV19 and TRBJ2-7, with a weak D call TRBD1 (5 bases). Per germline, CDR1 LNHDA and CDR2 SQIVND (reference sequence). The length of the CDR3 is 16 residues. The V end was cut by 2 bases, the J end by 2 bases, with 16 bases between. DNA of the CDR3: TGTGCCAGTAGTATACGAATGTCCGGACAAACCTACGAGCAGTACTTC. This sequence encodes CASSIRMSGQTYEQYF.

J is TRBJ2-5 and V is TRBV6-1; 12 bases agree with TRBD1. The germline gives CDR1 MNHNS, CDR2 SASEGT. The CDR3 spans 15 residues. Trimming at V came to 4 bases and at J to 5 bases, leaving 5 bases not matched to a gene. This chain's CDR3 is CASSGGQGALETQYF. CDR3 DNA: TGTGCCAGCAGTGGGGGACAGGGGGCTCTCGAGACCCAGTACTTC.

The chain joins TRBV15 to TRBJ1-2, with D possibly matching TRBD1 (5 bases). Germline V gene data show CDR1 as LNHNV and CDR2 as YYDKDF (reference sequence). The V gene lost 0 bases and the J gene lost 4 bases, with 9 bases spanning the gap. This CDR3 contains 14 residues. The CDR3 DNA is TGTGCCACCAGCAGAGATCTAGACAGCTATGGCTACACCTTC. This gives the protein CATSRDLDSYGYTF. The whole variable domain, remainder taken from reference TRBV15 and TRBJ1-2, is DAMVIQNPRYQVTQFGKPVTLSCSQTLNHNVMYWYQQKSSQAPKLLFHYYDKDFNNEADTPDNFQSRRPNTSFCFLDIRSPGLGDTAMYLCATSRDLDSYGYTFGSGTRLTVV.

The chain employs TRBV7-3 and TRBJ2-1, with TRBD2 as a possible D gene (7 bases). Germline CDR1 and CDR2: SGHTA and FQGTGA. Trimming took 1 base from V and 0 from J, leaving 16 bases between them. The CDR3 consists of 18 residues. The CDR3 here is CASSLKGGSGSSYNEQFF. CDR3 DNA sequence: TGTGCCAGCAGCTTAAAGGGGGGGAGCGGAAGCTCCTACAATGAGCAGTTCTTC.

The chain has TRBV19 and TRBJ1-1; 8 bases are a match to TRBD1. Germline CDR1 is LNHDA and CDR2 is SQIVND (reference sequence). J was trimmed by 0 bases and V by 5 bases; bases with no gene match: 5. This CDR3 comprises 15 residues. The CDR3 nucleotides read TGTGCCAGTAGTCTTGGACAGGGCTTGAACACTGAAGCTTTCTTT. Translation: CASSLGQGLNTEAFF.

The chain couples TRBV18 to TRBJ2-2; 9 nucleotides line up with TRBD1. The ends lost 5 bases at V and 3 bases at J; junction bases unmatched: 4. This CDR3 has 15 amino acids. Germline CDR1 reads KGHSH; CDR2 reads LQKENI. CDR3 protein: CASSATGGDTGELFF. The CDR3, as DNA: TGTGCCAGCTCAGCGACAGGGGGTGACACCGGGGAGCTGTTTTTT.

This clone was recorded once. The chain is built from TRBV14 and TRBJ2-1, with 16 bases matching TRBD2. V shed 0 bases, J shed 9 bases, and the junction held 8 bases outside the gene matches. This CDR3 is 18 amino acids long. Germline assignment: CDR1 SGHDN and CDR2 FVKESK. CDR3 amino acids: CASSQEGLAGGPGGEQFF. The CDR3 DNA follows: TGTGCCAGCAGCCAAGAGGGACTAGCGGGAGGGCCGGGCGGTGAGCAGTTCTTC. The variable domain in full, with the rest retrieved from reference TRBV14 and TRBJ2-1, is EAGVTQFPSHSVIEKGQTVTLRCDPISGHDNLYWYRRVMGKEIKFLLHFVKESKQDESGMPNNRFLAERTGGTYSTLKVQPAELEDSGVYFCASSQEGLAGGPGGEQFFGPGTRLTVL.

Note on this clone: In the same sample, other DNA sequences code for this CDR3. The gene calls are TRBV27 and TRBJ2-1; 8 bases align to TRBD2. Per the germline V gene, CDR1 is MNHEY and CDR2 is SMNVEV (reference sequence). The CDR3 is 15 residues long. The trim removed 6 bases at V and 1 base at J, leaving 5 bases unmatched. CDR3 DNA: TGTGCCAGCAGCTCGAGCGGGAGTTCCTACAATGAGCAGTTCTTC. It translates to CASSSSGSSYNEQFF.

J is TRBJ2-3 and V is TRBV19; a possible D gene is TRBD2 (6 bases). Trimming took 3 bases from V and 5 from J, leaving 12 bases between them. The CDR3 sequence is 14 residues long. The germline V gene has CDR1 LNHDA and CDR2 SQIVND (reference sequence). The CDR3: CASSIGGRGDTQYF. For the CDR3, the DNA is TGTGCCAGTAGTATCGGTGGGCGGGGAGATACGCAGTATTTT.

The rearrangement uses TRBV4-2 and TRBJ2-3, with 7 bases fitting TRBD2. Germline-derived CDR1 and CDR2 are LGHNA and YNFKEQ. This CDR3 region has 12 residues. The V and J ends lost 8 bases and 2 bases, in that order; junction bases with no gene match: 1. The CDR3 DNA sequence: TGTGCCAGCGCGGGAGACACAGATACGCAGTATTTT. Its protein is CASAGDTDTQYF.

CDR3 DNA: TGTGCCAGCAGTGAAGAGGGACAGGGCTTTGGCTACACCTTC. Translation gives CASSEEGQGFGYTF. The chain employs TRBV2 and TRBJ1-2, with TRBD1 identical over 9 bases. Trimming cost V 1 base and J 7 bases; bases outside gene matches: 4. The CDR3 runs 14 residues. Germline loops: CDR1 SNHLY, CDR2 FYNNEI.

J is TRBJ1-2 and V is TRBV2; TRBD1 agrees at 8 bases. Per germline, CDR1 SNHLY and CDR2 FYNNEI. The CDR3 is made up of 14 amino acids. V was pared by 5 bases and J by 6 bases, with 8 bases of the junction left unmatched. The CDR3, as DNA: TGTGCCAGCAGTACCGACAGGGGAATAGATGGCTACACCTTC. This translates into CASSTDRGIDGYTF.

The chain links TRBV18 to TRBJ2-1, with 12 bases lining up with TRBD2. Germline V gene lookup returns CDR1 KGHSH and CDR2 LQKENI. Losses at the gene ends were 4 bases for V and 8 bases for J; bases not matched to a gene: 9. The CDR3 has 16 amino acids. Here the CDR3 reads CASSRTSGGFRDEQFF. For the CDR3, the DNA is TGTGCCAGCTCACGAACTAGCGGGGGGTTTAGGGATGAGCAGTTCTTC.